Below, one T cell receptor (beta chain) is given with its context. This specimen belongs to a study of control samples from healthy donors and cancer patients. Sequencing was performed with immunoSEQ multiplex PCR; in TCRdb, only in-frame clones are kept and a portion is missing. The sample contains 400,000 to 500,000 clones, over 75% of which appear only once. This receptor was taken from a man aged 35-49 years with head and neck cancer. Material for sequencing was PBMCs.

Here the CDR3 reads CASSFQPGQGRSYEQYF. DNA for the CDR3: TGTGCCAGCAGTTTCCAACCGGGACAGGGAAGATCCTACGAGCAGTACTTC. V gene TRBV6-2 or TRBV6-3 combines with J gene TRBJ2-7, with TRBD1 matching 9 bases. The CDR3 contains 17 residues. Germline V lookup: CDR1 MNHEY, CDR2 SVGEGT. V shed 4 bases, J shed 1 base, and the junction held 11 bases outside the gene matches.